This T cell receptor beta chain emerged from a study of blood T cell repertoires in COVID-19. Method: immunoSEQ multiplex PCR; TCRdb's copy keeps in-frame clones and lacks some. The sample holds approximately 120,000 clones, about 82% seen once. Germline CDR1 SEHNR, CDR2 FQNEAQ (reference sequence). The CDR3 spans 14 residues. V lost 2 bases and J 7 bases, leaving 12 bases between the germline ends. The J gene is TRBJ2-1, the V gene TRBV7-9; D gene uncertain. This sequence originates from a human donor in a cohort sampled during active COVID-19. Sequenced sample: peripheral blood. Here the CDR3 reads CASSLFTIGNEQFF. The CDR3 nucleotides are TGTGCCAGCAGCTTATTCACGATCGGGAATGAGCAGTTCTTC.